The source of this T cell receptor (beta chain) is a study of cytomegalovirus exposure and HLA in healthy donors. General study findings and limits: Data from an earlier analysis indicated that most TCR beta V segments were productive either about 87% or about 30% of the time. Based on reports, TCR beta sequences accurately predicted HLA-A and HLA-B alleles for most subjects.

To note about this clone: Its antigen is not identified.

V was trimmed by 5 bases and J by 7 bases, leaving 14 bases between them. CDR3 size: 13 residues. Germline V gene data show CDR1 as LNHDA and CDR2 as SQIVND (reference sequence). PCR amplification relied on 60 Vbeta primers (plus 13 Jbeta primers). Assay: immunoSEQ multiplex PCR; the TCRdb copy retains only in-frame clones and omits some. The sample table sets out some 70,000 clones. Participants comprised healthy donors of bone marrow. Donors had nominal health at sampling but likely had unrecorded immune exposures. The J gene is TRBJ1-1, the V gene TRBV19; tentatively, D is TRBD1 (5 bases). Source material: PBMCs. This receptor was taken from a female donor in good health and CMV-seropositive. The CDR3 region has the DNA TGTGCCAGTAGTCCCCAGGCAAGGGGTGAAGCTTTCTTT. Its translation is CASSPQARGEAFF. Variable domain in full (rest from reference TRBV19 and TRBJ1-1): DGGITQSPKYLFRKEGQNVTLSCEQNLNHDAMYWYRQDPGQGLRLIYYSQIVNDFQKGDIAEGYSVSREKKESFPLTVTSAQKNPTAFYLCASSPQARGEAFFGQGTRLTVV.